Listed here are 20 T cell receptor beta chains from one sample, sequenced in a study of blood T cell repertoires in COVID-19. The assay was immunoSEQ multiplex PCR, and TCRdb's table has in-frame clones only and misses some. In the table there are 80,000 or so clones, about 80% of which are singletons. The sequenced material came from peripheral blood. Source of these receptors: a human donor in a cohort sampled during active COVID-19.

This clone was recorded a few times. CDR3 DNA sequence: TGTGCCAGCAGCTCATCCCGGGACACTTACCCACCCCTCCACTTT. This translates into CASSSSRDTYPPLHF. The chain recombines TRBV5-4 with TRBJ1-6; tentatively, D is TRBD1 (6 bases). Germline lookup yields CDR1 SGHNT and CDR2 YYREEE (reference sequence). Trimming shortened V by 3 bases and J by 11 bases, and 18 bases separated the two germline ends. This CDR3 has 15 residues. Full variable domain (missing parts from reference TRBV5-4 and TRBJ1-6): ETGVTQSPTHLIKTRGQQVTLRCSSQSGHNTVSWYQQALGQGPQFIFQYYREEENGRGNFPPRFSGLQFPNYSSELNVNALELDDSALYLCASSSSRDTYPPLHFGNGTRLTVT.

The chain links TRBV5-6 to TRBJ2-7; 7 nucleotides match TRBD1. With V trimmed by 4 bases and J by 0 bases, 10 bases remained unmatched. The CDR3 has 16 residues. Germline loops: CDR1 SGHDT, CDR2 YYEEEE. CDR3 nucleotide sequence: TGTGCCAGCAGCCTGCTAGGGGGCCTAAGCTCCTACGAGCAGTACTTC. Protein sequence: CASSLLGGLSSYEQYF.

The gene calls are TRBV9 and TRBJ2-3; 8 bases map to TRBD2. Germline values: CDR1 SGDLS, CDR2 YYNGEE. CDR3 length equals 17 residues. J was trimmed by 5 bases and V by 0 bases; bases with no gene match: 11. Here the CDR3 DNA reads TGTGCCAGCAGCGTAGCCGGACTAGCACTGGGGGGAGATACGCAGTATTTT. It codes for CASSVAGLALGGDTQYF.

This clone was seen only once. The chain links TRBV10-1 to TRBJ2-1; TRBD2 might be the D (5 bases). Germline CDR1 is WNHNN and CDR2 is SYGVQD (reference sequence). The CDR3 has 15 amino acids. Trimming left V 3 bases short and J 0 bases short, with 9 bases between. CDR3 loop: CASSETSVSYNEQFF. CDR3 in DNA: TGCGCCAGCAGTGAAACTAGTGTCTCCTACAATGAGCAGTTCTTC.

The chain employs TRBV7-3 and TRBJ2-7; 7 bases match TRBD1. The CDR3 contains 13 residues. V was clipped by 5 bases and J by 6 bases; unmatched bases: 7. Germline V gene lookup returns CDR1 SGHTA and CDR2 FQGTGA. CDR3 bases: TGTGCCAGCAGCATTTCGACAGGGCGCGAGCAGTACTTC. Its protein product is CASSISTGREQYF.

This clone was detected only once. This chain uses TRBV7-2 with TRBJ2-7, with no clear D. The length of the CDR3 is 13 residues. V shed 5 bases and J shed 5 bases, with 13 bases lying between them. The germline gives CDR1 SGHTA, CDR2 FQGNSA. CDR3 sequence reads: CASSPLGSHEQYF. DNA of the CDR3: TGTGCCAGCAGCCCGTTGGGCTCACACGAGCAGTACTTC.

The chain employs TRBV6-1 and TRBJ1-2; TRBD1 aligns across 7 bases. The V gene end was trimmed by 0 bases and the J gene end by 3 bases; junction bases not matched to a gene: 4. The CDR3 runs to 15 residues. Looked up from germline, CDR1 is MNHNS and CDR2 is SASEGT. The DNA of the CDR3 is TGTGCCAGCAGTGAAGCGCTGGGGACAGACTATGGCTACACCTTC. Translating gives CASSEALGTDYGYTF.

The chain joins TRBV7-8 to TRBJ2-1, with 7 bases fitting TRBD2. V lost 1 base to trimming and J lost 4 bases; unmatched junction nucleotides: 4. CDR1 and CDR2 from the germline V gene are SGHVS and FQNEAQ. The CDR3 loop spans 15 amino acids. The CDR3 sequence: CASSLVASGYNEQFF. The CDR3 nucleotides read TGTGCCAGCAGCTTAGTGGCTAGCGGATACAATGAGCAGTTCTTC.

This CDR3 is CASSLGGSSGYNEQFF. In DNA, the CDR3 is TGTGCCAGCAGCTTAGGAGGCTCTAGCGGCTACAATGAGCAGTTCTTC. The chain has TRBV7-3 and TRBJ2-1; TRBD2 aligns across 7 bases. J gave up 3 bases and V 2 bases, and 7 bases lay outside the gene matches. There are 16 residues in the CDR3. CDR1 SGHTA and CDR2 FQGTGA come from the germline V gene.

This clone was recorded once. V usage is TRBV5-1 and J usage is TRBJ2-5; TRBD2 matches 9 bases. CDR3 length equals 16 residues. In germline, CDR1 is SGHRS, CDR2 YFSETQ. V shed 0 bases and J 4 bases; nucleotides not matched to a gene: 7. The CDR3 region has the DNA TGCGCCAGCAGCTTGGCCCACGCGGGGGGGCCAGAGACCCAGTACTTC. This sequence encodes CASSLAHAGGPETQYF.

This clone is a singleton in its sample. The CDR3 DNA follows: TGCGCCAGCAGCCCGGACAGGGTAGGTCAGCCCCAGCATTTT. Protein: CASSPDRVGQPQHF. The chain links TRBV5-1 to TRBJ1-5; 8 bases map to TRBD1. Germline loops: CDR1 SGHRS, CDR2 YFSETQ. V was clipped by 4 bases and J by 6 bases; unmatched bases: 6. The CDR3 totals 14 residues.

This chain uses TRBV9 with TRBJ1-1; D ambiguous. CDR3 length equals 15 residues. The germline V and J ends were trimmed by 4 bases and 5 bases, with 18 bases remaining between them. The germline V gene has CDR1 SGDLS and CDR2 YYNGEE. The CDR3 spells CASSSNPGGITEAFF. Written as DNA, the CDR3 is TGTGCCAGCAGCTCCAACCCGGGAGGGATTACTGAAGCTTTCTTT.

This sequence joins TRBV6-5 and TRBJ1-1; 7 nucleotides line up with TRBD1. Germline loops: CDR1 MNHEY, CDR2 SVGAGI. CDR3 length equals 12 residues. CDR3 in DNA: TGTGCTAAGAGAGGGGGCCGAGCTGAAGCTTTCTTT. This gives the protein CAKRGGRAEAFF.

The rearrangement uses TRBV10-2 and TRBJ2-7; TRBD1 matches at 10 bases. V gave up 6 bases and J gave up 7 bases; unmatched junction bases: 6. CDR3 length equals 13 residues. The germline V gene has CDR1 WSHSY and CDR2 SAAADI. The CDR3 protein is CASRTGGPGEQYF. The CDR3 nucleotides are TGCGCCAGCAGGACAGGGGGCCCTGGGGAGCAGTACTTC.

This chain uses TRBV2 with TRBJ1-6; TRBD1 matches at 8 bases. Germline trimming cut 7 bases from V and 7 bases from J; bases unmatched to any gene: 9. Germline assignment: CDR1 SNHLY and CDR2 FYNNEI. The CDR3 runs to 15 residues. The CDR3 region has the DNA TGTGCCAGCAAAAACGTGGGGACAGGAAATTCACCCCTCCACTTT. The encoded protein is CASKNVGTGNSPLHF.

This sequence joins TRBV7-2 and TRBJ1-4; D unresolved. CDR1 is SGHTA, CDR2 FQGNSA, per germline. The V gene lost 5 bases and the J gene lost 5 bases, with 15 bases spanning the gap. This CDR3 spans 15 amino acids. The CDR3 DNA follows: TGTGCCAGCAGCACCCGGGGAGGGAGGAATGAAAAACTGTTTTTT. It encodes CASSTRGGRNEKLFF.

This clone was counted only a few times. This chain links TRBV20-1 with TRBJ1-3; maybe TRBD1 (6 bases). Trimming took off 3 bases at V and 0 bases at J, with 15 bases between the two ends. This CDR3 spans 16 amino acids. The V gene's germline CDR1 is DFQATT and CDR2 SNEGSKA (reference sequence). The CDR3 nucleotides read TGCAGTGCTAGTGAGGAGACAGGCCTCTCTGGAAACACCATATATTTT. Protein sequence: CSASEETGLSGNTIYF.

The genes are TRBV19 and TRBJ2-3; 8 bases fit TRBD2. V shed 4 bases, J shed 0 bases, and the junction held 3 bases outside the gene matches. This CDR3 contains 15 residues. Germline CDR1 is LNHDA and CDR2 is SQIVND (reference sequence). The CDR3 DNA reads TGTGCCAGTAGTAACGGGGGGGTTAGCACAGATACGCAGTATTTT. Translation: CASSNGGVSTDTQYF.

The gene calls are TRBV6-5 and TRBJ1-1, with TRBD1 matching 9 bases. This CDR3 region has 14 residues. Germline V gene data show CDR1 as MNHEY and CDR2 as SVGAGI. The V gene end was trimmed by 5 bases and the J gene end by 8 bases; junction bases not matched to a gene: 9. This CDR3 reads CASSPGQGKNEAFF. CDR3 DNA sequence: TGTGCCAGCAGTCCGGGACAGGGAAAAAACGAAGCTTTCTTT.

This chain joins TRBV29-1 and TRBJ2-3; 8 nucleotides agree with TRBD2. Per the germline V gene, CDR1 is SQVTM and CDR2 is ANQGSEA. There are 15 residues in the CDR3. With 1 base clipped from V and 2 bases from J, the junction kept 5 bases outside the gene matches. Written as DNA, the CDR3 is TGCAGCGTTGAAGGAGTAGCGGGAATCACAGATACGCAGTATTTT. Translating it yields CSVEGVAGITDTQYF.